The next 18 T cell receptor beta chains were all read from a single sample in a study of CD8+CD57+ T cells in acquired aplastic anemia. Profiles of TCR beta VDJ and CDR3 were generated from a genomic DNA template. Each CDR3 protein gets one entry after TCRdb re-called the reads with MiXCR. The table lists about half a million distinct CDR3 sequences, around 32% of them singletons. Patients chosen for sequencing had CD8+CD57+ cells that had expanded, as shown by flow cytometry. Material: sorted CD4+, CD8+, or CD8+CD57+ T cells (not recorded which) from PBMCs. The receptor source for this set is a human donor with aplastic anemia.

The V call is TRBV24-1, the J call TRBJ2-6; D is perhaps TRBD1 or TRBD2 (5 bases each). CDR1 is KGHDR, CDR2 SFDVKD, per germline. This CDR3 spans 12 amino acids. Deletions cut 9 bases from V and 9 bases from J, with 11 bases between. The CDR3 region has the DNA TGTGCCACCCTGGGGGACGACAACGTCCTGACTTTC. Its translation is CATLGDDNVLTF.

This clonotype occurred many times. The chain links TRBV10-1 to TRBJ2-7; possible D gene TRBD1, 5 bases. V was pared by 3 bases and J by 2 bases, with 14 bases between. The germline gives CDR1 WNHNN, CDR2 SYGVQD (reference sequence). This CDR3 contains 15 residues. The CDR3, as DNA: TGCGCCAGCAGTGATAGGGGCCAGGCCCCCTACGAGCAGTACTTC. This gives the protein CASSDRGQAPYEQYF.

Notes on this clonotype: One end of the junction varies from germline; a read error may be responsible. The chain couples TRBV19 to TRBJ2-1, with a weak D call TRBD2 (7 bases). Germline V CDR1 and CDR2: LNHDA, SQIVND (reference sequence). CDR3 size: 11 residues. CDR3: CATLRGGEQLF. CDR3 sequence (DNA): TGTGCCACCCTGAGGGGGGGCGAGCAGTTATTC.

The CDR3 region is CASSQDLPDFSREQYF. CDR3 coding DNA: TGTGCCAGCAGCCAAGACCTCCCGGACTTTTCCCGCGAGCAGTACTTC. The J gene is TRBJ2-7, the V gene TRBV14; TRBD2 is a possible D gene (5 bases). Per germline, CDR1 SGHDN and CDR2 FVKESK. The CDR3 totals 16 residues. Trimming cost V 0 bases and J 6 bases, with 18 bases left between them.

This clonotype was detected once. A much larger clone sits a single nucleotide away, making a read error possible. The chain employs TRBV29-1 and TRBJ2-1, with D maybe TRBD2 (6 bases). Looked up from germline, CDR1 is SQVTM and CDR2 is ANQGSEA. The V end was cut by 4 bases, the J end by 9 bases, with 19 bases between. This CDR3 has 14 amino acids. The CDR3 region has the DNA TGCAGCGTTGGGTCGCGACTAGACGTTGTTGAGCAGTTCTTC. Translation: CSVGSRLDVVEQFF.

At least ten counts were recorded for this clonotype. The V gene is TRBV12-3 or TRBV12-4, the J gene TRBJ1-2; D is ambiguous. This CDR3 region has 13 residues. Trimming cost V 0 bases and J 7 bases, with 9 bases left between them. CDR3 residues: CASSLAQGSGYTF. The CDR3 DNA reads as TGTGCCAGCAGTTTAGCGCAAGGGAGTGGCTACACCTTC.

This clonotype was counted only a few times. The rearrangement links TRBV2 to TRBJ2-1; D ambiguous. Trimming removed 5 bases at V and 8 bases at J, with 7 bases between. Germline loops: CDR1 SNHLY, CDR2 FYNNEI. This CDR3 region has 11 residues. The CDR3 DNA sequence: TGTGCCAGCAGTTATCTCCATGAGCAGTTCTTC. It specifies CASSYLHEQFF.

There are many counts of this clonotype. J is TRBJ2-5 and V is TRBV20-1; D remains unclear. V was clipped by 3 bases and J by 3 bases, with 11 bases between them. Germline V CDR1 and CDR2: DFQATT, SNEGSKA (reference sequence). This CDR3 spans 13 amino acids. The CDR3 bases are TGCAGTGCTAGTTCTGGATGGGAAGAGACCCAGTACTTC. Amino acid sequence: CSASSGWEETQYF.

This clonotype was detected many times. The genes are TRBV15 and TRBJ1-2; 7 bases match TRBD1. V gave up 5 bases and J gave up 6 bases; unmatched junction bases: 6. This CDR3 is built from 13 residues. CDR1 LNHNV and CDR2 YYDKDF come from the germline V gene (reference sequence). CDR3 in amino acids: CATSPRDSDGYTF. In DNA form, the CDR3 reads TGTGCCACCAGCCCTCGGGACAGTGATGGCTACACCTTC.

V gene TRBV6-1 combines with J gene TRBJ2-3, with no clear D. CDR1 and CDR2 from the germline V gene are MNHNS and SASEGT. CDR3 length equals 12 residues. Trimming removed 9 bases from V and 3 bases from J, with 10 bases in between. DNA of the CDR3: TGTGCCAGTAAAGGCCCGACAGATACGCAGTATTTT. Encoded protein: CASKGPTDTQYF.

This clonotype appeared a few times. This sequence may be a read error, since a much larger clone differs from it by one base. This sequence joins TRBV2 and TRBJ1-1; D unclear. Germline values: CDR1 SNHLY, CDR2 FYNNEI. Trimming pared 1 base from V and 5 bases from J, leaving 14 bases between. This CDR3 has 15 amino acids. The CDR3 reads CASSEGARRGTEAFF. For the CDR3, the DNA is TGTGCCAGCAGTGAAGGGGCACGGCGAGGGACTGAAGCTTTCTTT.

This clonotype was picked up a small number of times. This chain uses TRBV6-1 with TRBJ1-2; the D gene is possibly TRBD1 (6 bases). Germline values: CDR1 MNHNS, CDR2 SASEGT. Between the trimmed V and J ends, which lost 7 bases and 8 bases, there was a span of 17 bases. The CDR3 runs 13 residues. CDR3 sequence: CASIETGFGGYTF. The DNA of the CDR3 is TGTGCCAGCATCGAAACAGGGTTCGGCGGCTACACCTTC.

This chain joins TRBV7-8 and TRBJ2-5, with no clear D. Trimming pared 1 base from V and 6 bases from J, leaving 18 bases between. This CDR3 has 16 residues. The germline V gene has CDR1 SGHVS and CDR2 FQNEAQ. The CDR3, as DNA: TGTGCCAGCAGCTTAGTGAGGCGTTTACGCCTAAAGACCCAGTACTTC. Translation gives CASSLVRRLRLKTQYF.

The rearrangement links TRBV6-1 to TRBJ2-7, with D perhaps assigned TRBD1 or TRBD2 (5 bases each). This CDR3 has 14 residues. Germline V gene data show CDR1 as MNHNS and CDR2 as SASEGT. With 5 bases removed from V and 2 bases from J, the gap between germline ends came to 13 bases. The CDR3 here is CASSRGVVPYEQYF. DNA of the CDR3: TGTGCCAGCAGTCGAGGGGTTGTACCCTACGAGCAGTACTTC.

This clonotype was counted between two and nine times. The CDR3 ends on some other residue instead of the conserved phenylalanine or tryptophan, so this is likely a read error. This CDR3 reads CASRSGTGGDEQYL. The DNA for the CDR3 is TGCGCCAGCAGATCCGGGACAGGGGGGGACGAGCAGTACCTC. V is TRBV5-1 and J is TRBJ2-7; TRBD1 matches 11 bases. In germline, CDR1 is SGHRS, CDR2 YFSETQ. After removal of 5 bases from V and 5 bases from J, the junction contained 6 bases not matched to a gene. This CDR3 spans 14 amino acids.

This clonotype has at least ten counts. This chain uses TRBV7-2 with TRBJ1-5, with D possibly TRBD1 on 5 matching bases. The CDR3 extends over 14 amino acids. Trimming took 5 bases from V and 6 from J, leaving 14 bases between them. Per germline, CDR1 SGHTA and CDR2 FQGNSA. CDR3 protein: CASSPGGGGQPQHF. The CDR3 DNA sequence: TGTGCCAGCAGCCCCGGGGGGGGAGGTCAGCCCCAGCATTTT.

Only a few counts were recorded for this clonotype. The chain joins TRBV7-9 to TRBJ1-1; the match to TRBD1 covers 7 bases. Trimming cost V 5 bases and J 1 base; bases outside gene matches: 4. This CDR3 has 14 amino acids. Germline assignment: CDR1 SEHNR and CDR2 FQNEAQ (reference sequence). The CDR3 here is CASSTGQPNTEAFF. CDR3 nucleotides: TGTGCCAGCAGCACGGGACAGCCGAACACTGAAGCTTTCTTT.

The table lists this clonotype with a count of one. The conserved final phenylalanine or tryptophan is absent from the CDR3, which likely points to a read error. The DNA is left out, because the CDR3 cannot be placed on it with certainty; the CDR3 is given as TCRdb lists it. This chain uses TRBV10-3 with TRBJ1-3. The germline gives CDR1 ENHRY, CDR2 SYGVKD. Counting both end residues, the CDR3 totals 11 amino acids. The CDR3: CAISEGDTMYS.